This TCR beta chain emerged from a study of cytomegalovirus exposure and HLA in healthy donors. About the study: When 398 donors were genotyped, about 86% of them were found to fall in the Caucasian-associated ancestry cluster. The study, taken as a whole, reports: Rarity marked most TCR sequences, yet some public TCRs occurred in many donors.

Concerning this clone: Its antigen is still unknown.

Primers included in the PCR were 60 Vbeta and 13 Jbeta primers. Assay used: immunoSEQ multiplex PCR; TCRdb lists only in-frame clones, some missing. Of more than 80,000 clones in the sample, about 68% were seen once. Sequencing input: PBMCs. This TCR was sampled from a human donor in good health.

This chain's CDR3 is CASSRDRVYEQYF. The CDR3 nucleotides are TGCGCCAGCAGCCGGGACAGGGTCTACGAGCAGTACTTC. The V call is TRBV4-1, the J call TRBJ2-7, with 9 bases lining up with TRBD1. The CDR3 has 13 residues. Trimming cost V 4 bases and J 3 bases; bases outside gene matches: 1. CDR1 MGHRA and CDR2 YSYEKL come from the germline V gene.